This T cell receptor beta chain was retrieved from a study of blood T cell repertoires in COVID-19. The overall study: From the United States, Italy and Spain came samples of acute and convalescent COVID-19. PBMCs, B-cell-depleted T cells, or T cells provided the cDNA or gDNA that made up the material.

Per the study methods: It was from reference gene primer amplification that nucleated cell counts were estimated. Only in-frame clones appear in the TCRdb table, and some are missing; sequencing was by immunoSEQ multiplex PCR. Clone size and V and J calls were adopted from that table, with D and trimming inferred from the DNA. The table has around 220,000 clones, roughly nine tenths seen once. The sequencing sample was made of peripheral blood. The sequence was collected from a middle-aged man with active or convalescent COVID-19.

The CDR3 sequence: CASSSHRDRHKSQPQHF. In DNA form, the CDR3 reads TGTGCCAGCAGTTCACACCGGGACAGGCATAAGAGTCAGCCCCAGCATTTT. V usage is TRBV28 and J usage is TRBJ1-5; 8 nucleotides agree with TRBD1. V trimming: 4 bases; J trimming: 6 bases; junction bases outside the gene matches: 14. The CDR3 has 17 amino acids. CDR1 MDHEN and CDR2 SYDVKM come from the germline V gene.